A selection of T cell receptor beta chains follows, all from one sample in a study of Ad26.COV2.S vaccination and SARS-CoV-2 variants. Produced via immunoSEQ multiplex PCR; TCRdb's table is partial and in-frame only. The table lists 450,000 to 550,000 clones, 89% of them singletons. Sequencing used peripheral blood, obtained in a trial of Ad26.COV2.S vaccine versus placebo. The receptors shown here come from a person aged 18-60 years who received the Ad26.COV2.S COVID-19 vaccine or a placebo. Both conserved end residues are part of each CDR3. A D gene is named only where the DNA matches it firmly. The size of a clone is reported for some rows only, either as once, few or many, or as a class for expanded clones.

j_gene,abundance,v_gene,d_gene,CDR3aa,CDR3nt
TRBJ1-2,-,TRBV28,-,CASSEGGPNYGYTF,TGTGCCAGCAGTGAGGGGGGGCCAAACTATGGCTACACCTTC
TRBJ1-6,-,TRBV11-2,-,CASSLTGHSPLHF,TGTGCCAGCAGCTTAACAGGCCATTCACCCCTCCACTTT
TRBJ1-5,few,TRBV5-6,-,CASTSLDSVDQPQHF,TGTGCCAGCACCTCATTGGACAGCGTGGATCAGCCCCAGCATTTT
TRBJ1-6,-,TRBV5-1,-,CASSLGTGNSPLHF,TGCGCCAGCAGCCTCGGGACCGGAAATTCACCCCTCCACTTT
TRBJ1-1,-,TRBV5-1,-,CASSLLTTGNTEAFF,TGCGCCAGCAGCTTGCTGACAACAGGGAACACTGAAGCTTTCTTT
TRBJ1-3,-,TRBV5-1,-,CASSYVTGVSGNTIYF,TGCGCCAGCAGCTACGTAACAGGAGTATCTGGAAACACCATATATTTT
TRBJ2-1,-,TRBV7-3,-,CASSFTGTYNEQFF,TGTGCCAGCAGCTTCACCGGGACCTACAATGAGCAGTTCTTC
TRBJ1-2,-,TRBV7-9,-,CASSSERSYGYTF,TGTGCCAGCAGCTCAGAGCGGTCCTATGGCTACACCTTC
TRBJ2-2,few,TRBV5-5,-,CASSAWGSAANTGELFF,TGTGCCAGCAGCGCCTGGGGGTCAGCTGCGAACACCGGGGAGCTGTTTTTT
TRBJ2-2,-,TRBV10-3,TRBD2,CAIRGLAGSTGELFF,TGTGCCATCAGAGGACTAGCTGGCTCCACCGGGGAGCTGTTTTTT
TRBJ2-1,-,TRBV2,TRBD1,CASSEGTGDREQFF,TGTGCCAGCAGTGAAGGGACAGGAGATCGAGAGCAGTTCTTC
TRBJ1-1,-,TRBV25-1,TRBD1,CASSTGIETEAFF,TGTGCCAGCTCGACAGGGATAGAAACTGAAGCTTTCTTT
TRBJ1-1,-,TRBV11-3,-,CASSSRGVDTEAFF,TGTGCCAGCAGCAGTCGTGGAGTCGACACTGAAGCTTTCTTT
TRBJ1-1,-,TRBV4-1,-,CASSQGAHTEAFF,TGCGCCAGCAGCCAAGGGGCCCACACTGAAGCTTTCTTT
TRBJ1-2,-,TRBV5-1,-,CASSLSPLRGRGNYGYTF,TGCGCCAGCAGCTTGTCGCCTCTCAGGGGAAGGGGTAACTATGGCTACACCTTC
TRBJ2-6,-,TRBV19,-,CASRLSSGANVLTF,TGTGCCAGTAGGCTGAGCTCTGGGGCCAACGTCCTGACTTTC
TRBJ1-1,-,TRBV5-6,-,CASSLGATPEAFF,TGTGCCAGCAGCTTGGGGGCAACCCCTGAAGCTTTCTTT
TRBJ1-2,-,TRBV7-2,-,CASSLADSYGYTF,TGTGCCAGCAGCTTAGCAGATTCCTATGGCTACACCTTC
TRBJ1-5,-,TRBV7-8,-,CASSKWGISNQPQHF,TGTGCCAGCAGCAAGTGGGGGATTAGCAATCAGCCCCAGCATTTT
TRBJ2-3,-,TRBV30,-,CAWSVGTDTQYF,TGTGCCTGGAGTGTAGGCACAGATACGCAGTATTTT
TRBJ1-2,few,TRBV5-6,-,CASSRPNYGYTF,TGTGCCAGCAGCCGCCCCAACTATGGCTACACCTTC
TRBJ1-2,-,TRBV4-2,-,CASSRDSGGHYGYTF,TGTGCCAGCAGCCGGGACTCCGGAGGGCACTATGGCTACACCTTC
TRBJ2-1,-,TRBV12-5,TRBD1,CASGLSTGGAYNEQFF,TGTGCTAGTGGTTTGTCAACAGGGGGAGCCTACAATGAGCAGTTCTTC
TRBJ1-2,once,TRBV2,-,CASSVAGTHYGYTF,TGTGCCAGCAGTGTTGCGGGGACCCACTATGGCTACACCTTC
TRBJ2-1,-,TRBV6-5,TRBD2,CASSYWRGGANEQFF,TGTGCCAGCAGTTACTGGCGCGGGGGGGCTAATGAGCAGTTCTTC
TRBJ2-7,-,TRBV6-2/TRBV6-3,-,CASSYGLWRGDEQYF,TGTGCCAGCAGTTACGGGTTATGGAGGGGCGACGAGCAGTACTTC
TRBJ1-1,-,TRBV7-6,-,CASSAAGVWTEAFF,TGTGCCAGCAGCGCAGCCGGGGTTTGGACTGAAGCTTTCTTT
TRBJ2-5,once,TRBV7-2,-,CASSFLGALGETQYF,TGTGCCAGCAGCTTTTTGGGGGCGCTGGGAGAGACCCAGTACTTC
TRBJ1-5,-,TRBV2,-,CGSRGSNQPQHF,TGTGGATCGAGGGGTAGCAATCAGCCCCAGCATTTT
TRBJ2-4,-,TRBV19,TRBD2,CASSIRSSGVNIQYF,TGTGCCAGTAGTATAAGGAGTAGCGGGGTAAACATTCAGTACTTC
TRBJ1-5,-,TRBV19,-,CASGQPQHF,TGTGCCAGTGGTCAGCCCCAGCATTTT
TRBJ2-1,-,TRBV15,-,CATSRYSQSSYNEQFF,TGTGCCACCAGCAGATACTCCCAGAGCTCCTACAATGAGCAGTTCTTC
TRBJ2-1,-,TRBV25-1,TRBD2,CASSETSGAGPYNEQFF,TGTGCCAGCAGTGAAACTAGCGGGGCCGGGCCCTACAATGAGCAGTTCTTC
TRBJ2-1,-,TRBV5-5,-,CASSPTPDRLNEQFF,TGTGCCAGCAGCCCTACACCGGACAGACTCAATGAGCAGTTCTTC
TRBJ2-3,-,TRBV14,-,CASSQGRADTQYF,TGTGCCAGCAGCCAGGGGAGAGCAGATACGCAGTATTTT
TRBJ1-1,-,TRBV6-5,TRBD1,CASIGQGMSTEAFF,TGTGCCAGCATAGGACAGGGGATGTCGACTGAAGCTTTCTTT
TRBJ2-5,-,TRBV19,-,CASSMWQKETQYF,TGTGCCAGTAGTATGTGGCAGAAAGAGACCCAGTACTTC
TRBJ2-2,-,TRBV4-3,TRBD2,CASSQAPARGYTGELFF,TGCGCCAGCAGCCAAGCGCCTGCGCGGGGGTACACCGGGGAGCTGTTTTTT
TRBJ1-1,-,TRBV6-5,TRBD1,CASKGGRYTEAFF,TGTGCCAGCAAAGGGGGCAGGTACACTGAAGCTTTCTTT
TRBJ2-3,-,TRBV20-1,TRBD2,CSASNPSGSRDTQYF,TGCAGTGCTAGTAACCCTAGCGGGAGTAGAGATACGCAGTATTTT
TRBJ1-3,-,TRBV12-5,-,CASGLPRGVISGNTIYF,TGTGCTAGTGGTTTGCCCCGCGGGGTAATCTCTGGAAACACCATATATTTT
TRBJ1-2,-,TRBV27,-,CASSTWGNYGYTF,TGTGCCAGCAGCACTTGGGGGAACTATGGCTACACCTTC
TRBJ2-1,-,TRBV18,TRBD1,CASSGDRENEQFF,TGTGCCAGCTCAGGAGACAGGGAAAATGAGCAGTTCTTC
TRBJ1-4,-,TRBV4-2,TRBD1,CASSHRGNRGGSHNEKLFF,TGTGCCAGCAGCCACAGGGGGAACAGGGGAGGGTCACATAATGAAAAACTGTTTTTT
TRBJ2-7,-,TRBV18,-,CASSIGRRDEQYF,TGTGCCAGCTCAATAGGGCGGAGGGACGAGCAGTACTTC
TRBJ2-1,-,TRBV2,TRBD2,CASSWTSGGANEQFF,TGTGCCAGCAGTTGGACTAGCGGGGGGGCCAATGAGCAGTTCTTC
TRBJ1-1,-,TRBV28,-,CASSLMNQGPQAFF,TGTGCCAGCAGTTTAATGAACCAGGGCCCGCAGGCTTTCTTT
TRBJ2-3,-,TRBV29-1,TRBD2,CSGLPPGGAVDTQYF,TGCAGCGGCTTACCCCCCGGGGGGGCGGTGGATACGCAGTATTTT